Listed here are 20 T cell receptor beta chains from one sample, sequenced in a study of Graves' ophthalmopathy and Graves' hyperthyroidism. The TCR beta CDR3 regions underwent amplification from RNA transcripts. The first round was an RT-PCR with HTBI primers, and the second round was a multiplex PCR. Using its own MiXCR run on the multiplex PCR reads, TCRdb lists one record per CDR3 protein. The sample consists of 200,000 to 300,000 distinct CDR3 sequences, 45% of them appearing once. Sequenced material: peripheral blood. The receptors shown here come from an adult man with Graves' ophthalmopathy.

Comments on this clonotype: At one end the junction does not follow the germline gene, possibly because of a read error. V usage is TRBV5-8 and J usage is TRBJ1-3; possible D gene TRBD1, 5 bases. Germline CDR1 SGHTS, CDR2 YDEGEE. This CDR3 has 17 amino acids. The CDR3 sequence is CASSQGQGRSSGNTIYF. DNA for the CDR3: TGCGCCAGCAGCCAAGGTCAGGGCCGGAGCTCTGGAAACACCATATATTTT. Together with reference TRBV5-8 and TRBJ1-3, the CDR3 gives the full variable domain: EAGVTQSPTHLIKTRGQQATLRCSPISGHTSVYWYQQALGLGLQFLLWYDEGEERNRGNFPPRFSGRQFPNYSSELNVNALELEDSALYLCASSQGQGRSSGNTIYFGEGSWLTVV.

This clonotype was seen a few times. V usage is TRBV9 and J usage is TRBJ1-6; TRBD1 agrees at 7 bases. CDR1 is SGDLS, CDR2 YYNGEE, per germline. The length of the CDR3 is 13 residues. J gave up 11 bases and V 4 bases, and 6 bases lay outside the gene matches. The CDR3: CASSLQGRPPLHF. In DNA, the CDR3 is TGTGCCAGCAGCTTACAGGGGCGGCCACCCCTCCACTTT.

The V gene is TRBV7-3, the J gene TRBJ1-3, with D perhaps matching TRBD1 (5 bases). Germline loops: CDR1 SGHTA, CDR2 FQGTGA. Trimming shortened V by 0 bases and J by 7 bases, and 13 bases separated the two germline ends. This CDR3 comprises 15 residues. CDR3 protein: CASSLTSGPENTIYF. CDR3 DNA: TGTGCCAGCAGCTTAACTTCGGGACCCGAGAACACCATATATTTT.

The chain links TRBV20-1 to TRBJ2-5; no clear D. Germline V gives CDR1 DFQATT, CDR2 SNEGSKA (reference sequence). V lost 3 bases, J lost 1 base, and 12 bases lay in between. This CDR3 is built from 14 residues. CDR3 loop: CSARAQILQETQYF. The CDR3 DNA follows: TGCAGTGCTAGGGCACAGATCCTCCAAGAGACCCAGTACTTC.

This clonotype turned up a few times. This sequence joins TRBV24-1 and TRBJ2-2, with 10 bases identical to TRBD1. Germline V gives CDR1 KGHDR, CDR2 SFDVKD. This CDR3 region has 14 residues. Unmatched junction bases numbered 1, after V lost 7 bases and J lost 3 bases. The CDR3 coding sequence is TGTGCCACCAGGACAGGGGGCGACACCGGGGAGCTGTTTTTT. This sequence encodes CATRTGGDTGELFF.

This clonotype was detected only a few times. The gene calls are TRBV12-3 or TRBV12-4 and TRBJ2-5, with D unclear. Trimming removed 4 bases at V and 3 bases at J, with 6 bases between. CDR3 length: 12 residues. The CDR3 region is CASSSPEETQYF. The CDR3 DNA reads as TGTGCCAGCAGTTCCCCGGAAGAGACCCAGTACTTC.

J is TRBJ1-1 and V is TRBV12-5, with D possibly being TRBD1 (6 bases). CDR1 is LGHNT and CDR2 is FRNRAP in the germline V gene. V lost 0 bases and J lost 0, with 11 bases in between. The CDR3 sequence is 16 residues long. The CDR3 region has the DNA TGTGCTAGTGGTTTGGTACGACAGGTGATGAACACTGAAGCTTTCTTT. Encoded protein: CASGLVRQVMNTEAFF.

In DNA, the CDR3 is TGCGCCAGCAGCCTACTAATCAGGACGGATAACTATGGCTACACCTTC. Encoded protein: CASSLLIRTDNYGYTF. This chain connects TRBV5-1 to TRBJ1-2; D remains ambiguous. Germline V gene data show CDR1 as SGHRS and CDR2 as YFSETQ. The CDR3 loop spans 16 amino acids. V was cut by 4 bases and J by 1 base, with 17 bases left in between.

This clonotype has ten or more counts. V and J are TRBV25-1 and TRBJ1-4; no firm D call. V gave up 1 base and J gave up 7 bases, with 7 bases separating them. CDR3 size: 13 residues. Germline CDR1 and CDR2: MGHDK and SYGVNS. In DNA, the CDR3 is TGTGCCAGCAGTGAATTAAAGGTTGAAAAACTGTTTTTT. Its translation: CASSELKVEKLFF.

The CDR3 spells CSASIEGFGYEQYF. In DNA form, the CDR3 reads TGCAGTGCCTCGATCGAGGGGTTTGGGTACGAGCAGTACTTC. The chain couples TRBV20-1 to TRBJ2-7; D could derive from TRBD1 or TRBD2 (5 bases each). The CDR3 is made up of 14 amino acids. CDR1 and CDR2 from the germline V gene are DFQATT and SNEGSKA (reference sequence). V lost 6 bases to trimming and J lost 4 bases, with 19 bases between them.

The table lists this clonotype with a few counts. The V and J genes are TRBV7-8 and TRBJ1-2, with 9 bases fitting TRBD1. The CDR3 totals 19 residues. CDR1 is SGHVS, CDR2 FQNEAQ, per germline. V dropped 5 bases and J dropped 0; count of bases not matched to a gene: 16. DNA of the CDR3: TGTGCCAGCAGCACACCACCCGGACAGGGGACGAGCTCTAACTATGGCTACACCTTC. It is translated as CASSTPPGQGTSSNYGYTF.

The chain combines TRBV24-1 with TRBJ2-2; tentative D call: TRBD1 (6 bases). V was trimmed by 1 base and J by 4 bases, leaving 15 bases between them. The CDR3 length is 17 residues. Germline lookup yields CDR1 KGHDR and CDR2 SFDVKD. CDR3 DNA: TGTGCCACCAGTGATTTAAGGGCCAGGGGAGCCACCGGGGAGCTGTTTTTT. Translating it yields CATSDLRARGATGELFF.

This clonotype has a single count. A much more abundant neighbour one base away suggests this may be a read error. The rearrangement uses TRBV3-1 and TRBJ1-5, with D hard to call. The CDR3 runs 15 residues. The germline V and J ends were trimmed by 1 base and 0 bases, with 7 bases remaining between them. Germline CDR1 reads LGHDT; CDR2 reads YNNKEL (reference sequence). CDR3 sequence reads: CASSQGTDSNQPQHF. The CDR3 nucleotides read TGTGCCAGCAGCCAAGGGACGGATAGCAATCAGCCCCAGCATTTT.

The chain employs TRBV12-3 or TRBV12-4 and TRBJ1-4, with 9 bases lining up with TRBD1. The CDR3 totals 17 residues. The V gene end was trimmed by 6 bases and the J gene end by 2 bases; junction bases not matched to a gene: 10. The CDR3 DNA is TGTGCCAGCAGAGCCGGGACAGGGTGGGGGACTAATGAAAAACTGTTTTTT. This gives the protein CASRAGTGWGTNEKLFF.

A few counts support this clonotype. The V gene is TRBV2, the J gene TRBJ1-5, with a possible D match to TRBD1 (6 bases). This CDR3 is built from 13 residues. V lost 7 bases, J lost 4 bases, and 11 bases lay in between. Per the germline V gene, CDR1 is SNHLY and CDR2 is FYNNEI. The CDR3 loop is CASTGGLNQPQHF. As DNA, the CDR3 is TGTGCCAGCACGGGGGGCCTTAATCAGCCCCAGCATTTT.

V is TRBV9 and J is TRBJ1-6, with TRBD1 as a possible D gene (5 bases). The CDR3 covers 15 residues. V was cut by 7 bases and J by 8 bases, with 19 bases left in between. Germline CDR1 is SGDLS and CDR2 is YYNGEE. CDR3 coding DNA: TGTGCCAGCTCACCTGGGGGAATGGATTATTCACCCCTCCACTTT. Amino acids: CASSPGGMDYSPLHF.

The V and J genes are TRBV7-6 and TRBJ2-7; 9 positions match TRBD1. CDR1 and CDR2 (germline): SGHVS, FNYEAQ. The CDR3 has 14 residues. V was clipped by 1 base and J by 5 bases; unmatched bases: 3. CDR3 nucleotides: TGTGCCAGCAGCTTAGGGGGGACAGGGCACGAGCAGTACTTC. Amino acids: CASSLGGTGHEQYF.

The chain employs TRBV6-5 and TRBJ2-5; unclear D gene. Germline V gene lookup returns CDR1 MNHEY and CDR2 SVGAGI. The ends were cut back, 7 bases at V and 2 bases at J, with 11 bases in the middle. The CDR3 contains 13 residues. The CDR3: CASNRVPQETQYF. CDR3 bases: TGTGCCAGCAATCGGGTTCCTCAAGAGACCCAGTACTTC.

The rearrangement uses TRBV24-1 and TRBJ1-5; 7 nucleotides match TRBD1. Germline V gene data show CDR1 as KGHDR and CDR2 as SFDVKD. This CDR3 has 15 residues. The junction had 9 bases not matched to a gene; V was cut back by 6 bases and J by 5 bases. CDR3 nucleotides: TGTGCCACCAGTTCGGACAGGCATGGGGATCAGCCCCAGCATTTT. It translates to CATSSDRHGDQPQHF.

The V call is TRBV5-1, the J call TRBJ1-2, with 7 nucleotides matching TRBD1. This CDR3 is built from 14 residues. From germline, CDR1 is SGHRS and CDR2 YFSETQ. With V trimmed by 0 bases and J by 3 bases, 2 bases remained unmatched. Written as DNA, the CDR3 is TGCGCCAGCAGCTTGGTGGGGACAGACTATGGCTACACCTTC. It translates to CASSLVGTDYGYTF.